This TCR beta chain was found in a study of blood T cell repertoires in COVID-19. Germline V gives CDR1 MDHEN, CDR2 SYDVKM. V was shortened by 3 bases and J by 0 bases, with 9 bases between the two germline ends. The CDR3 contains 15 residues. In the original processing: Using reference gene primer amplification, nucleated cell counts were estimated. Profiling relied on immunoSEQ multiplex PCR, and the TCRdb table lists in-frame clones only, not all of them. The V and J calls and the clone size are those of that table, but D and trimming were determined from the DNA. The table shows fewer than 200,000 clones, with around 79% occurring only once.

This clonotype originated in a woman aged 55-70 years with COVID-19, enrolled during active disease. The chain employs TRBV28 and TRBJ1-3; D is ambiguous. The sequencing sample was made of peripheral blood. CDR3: CASSFANPSGNTIYF. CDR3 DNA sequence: TGTGCCAGCAGTTTCGCGAATCCCTCTGGAAACACCATATATTTT.